This is a list of T cell receptor beta chains from one sample in a study of OX40 agonist ivuxolimab in advanced cancers. TCRdb's copy holds only in-frame clones and misses some; the assay was immunoSEQ multiplex PCR. There are 75,000 to 100,000 clones in the sample; about nine tenths occur only once, and around 5.5% lies in the top ten. Here the sequenced sample was CD4+ or CD8+ T cells sorted from blood, taken in a trial of the OX40 agonist ivuxolimab. The receptor source for this set is an adult with an advanced solid tumor such as melanoma, head and neck, liver or kidney cancer. CDR3s include the opening cysteine and the closing phenylalanine or tryptophan. The size of a clone is reported for some rows only, either as once, few or many, or as a class for expanded clones.

CDR3aa: CASSQVRGSGSTGELFF
j_gene: TRBJ2-2
abundance: -
v_gene: TRBV4-3

CDR3aa: CASSQGSGGEQYF
j_gene: TRBJ2-7
abundance: -
v_gene: TRBV4-1

CDR3aa: CAITPDRGTEAFF
j_gene: TRBJ1-1
abundance: -
v_gene: TRBV10-3

CDR3aa: CASSPENSNQPQHF
j_gene: TRBJ1-5
abundance: -
v_gene: TRBV19

CDR3aa: CASQDTNTGELFF
j_gene: TRBJ2-2
abundance: -
v_gene: TRBV11-3

CDR3aa: CSVWTGGRYGYTF
j_gene: TRBJ1-2
abundance: -
v_gene: TRBV29-1

CDR3aa: CASSFDRASYNEQFF
j_gene: TRBJ2-1
abundance: -
v_gene: TRBV7-2

CDR3aa: CASSWGAGQGVGHEQYF
j_gene: TRBJ2-7
abundance: -
v_gene: TRBV11-3

CDR3aa: CASSLGSSGNNEQFF
j_gene: TRBJ2-1
abundance: -
v_gene: TRBV7-9

CDR3aa: CASSVGQGGEKLFF
j_gene: TRBJ1-4
abundance: -
v_gene: TRBV9

CDR3aa: CAIRTSGRNNEQFF
j_gene: TRBJ2-1
abundance: -
v_gene: TRBV10-3

CDR3aa: CASRGLTYEQYF
j_gene: TRBJ2-7
abundance: -
v_gene: TRBV2

CDR3aa: CASRGTGSYEQYF
j_gene: TRBJ2-7
abundance: -
v_gene: TRBV28

CDR3aa: CASSPTGTENPDGYTF
j_gene: TRBJ1-2
abundance: -
v_gene: TRBV7-3

CDR3aa: CAWSVLGEGSYEQYF
j_gene: TRBJ2-7
abundance: -
v_gene: TRBV30

CDR3aa: CASSESLNTEAFF
j_gene: TRBJ1-1
abundance: once
v_gene: TRBV6-4

CDR3aa: CAWGLAGGPWETQYF
j_gene: TRBJ2-5
abundance: -
v_gene: TRBV30

CDR3aa: CATSRKDSVSTDTQYF
j_gene: TRBJ2-3
abundance: -
v_gene: TRBV15

CDR3aa: CASSYGPGGYEQYF
j_gene: TRBJ2-7
abundance: once
v_gene: TRBV6-5

CDR3aa: CASSYTGQGGTEAFF
j_gene: TRBJ1-1
abundance: -
v_gene: TRBV5-1

CDR3aa: CASREGRAYNEQFF
j_gene: TRBJ2-1
abundance: -
v_gene: TRBV27

CDR3aa: CASSEDPVNSPLHF
j_gene: TRBJ1-6
abundance: -
v_gene: TRBV6-1

CDR3aa: CAWSRGRISIYEQYF
j_gene: TRBJ2-7
abundance: -
v_gene: TRBV30

CDR3aa: CASSLAGLSGMNF
j_gene: TRBJ2-7
abundance: once
v_gene: TRBV5-1

CDR3aa: CASSQDYREGGSYNEQFF
j_gene: TRBJ2-1
abundance: -
v_gene: TRBV4-2

CDR3aa: CASSVRINQPQHF
j_gene: TRBJ1-5
abundance: -
v_gene: TRBV11-2

CDR3aa: CASSRREAGELFF
j_gene: TRBJ2-2
abundance: -
v_gene: TRBV10-2

CDR3aa: CASRERGRTSGNTIYF
j_gene: TRBJ1-3
abundance: -
v_gene: TRBV19

CDR3aa: CASSYGLAGVTDTQYF
j_gene: TRBJ2-3
abundance: -
v_gene: TRBV4-3

CDR3aa: CASRRGTMNTEAFF
j_gene: TRBJ1-1
abundance: -
v_gene: TRBV11-3

CDR3aa: CASSFSGGVEAFF
j_gene: TRBJ1-1
abundance: -
v_gene: TRBV7-9

CDR3aa: CASSSGVGLYEQYF
j_gene: TRBJ2-7
abundance: -
v_gene: TRBV2

CDR3aa: CASSLTLKDEQFF
j_gene: TRBJ2-1
abundance: -
v_gene: TRBV7-3

CDR3aa: CASSLLGAGTYGYTF
j_gene: TRBJ1-2
abundance: -
v_gene: TRBV5-1